This T cell receptor beta chain was retrieved from a study of chemoradiotherapy in HPV16-positive cancers. The CDR3 contains 15 residues. The V and J ends lost 7 bases and 2 bases respectively, with 16 bases between them. The germline CDR1 and CDR2 sequences are MDHEN and SYDVKM. Libraries were prepared by immunoSEQ multiplex PCR; TCRdb keeps only in-frame clonotypes and omits some of them. Counted here are approximately 20,000 clones, 70% to 90% occurring once; the ten biggest clones make up more than 2%. The V gene is TRBV28, the J gene TRBJ2-3; possible D gene TRBD1, 6 bases. The material was blood, obtained from a patient who underwent chemoradiotherapy. This TCR was recovered from a human donor with HPV-associated anogenital cancer. The CDR3 DNA is TGTGCCAGCACCCCGGAAGGGGGAGACACAGATACGCAGTATTTT. It translates to CASTPEGGDTDTQYF.